These 2 T cell receptor beta chains were sequenced from one sample in a study of blood T cell repertoires in COVID-19. The data were produced by immunoSEQ multiplex PCR, yet TCRdb's version contains in-frame clones alone and is incomplete. The data contain more than 70,000 clones, 90% to 95% of them singletons. Sequenced material: peripheral blood. These receptor sequences come from a woman aged 45 to 65 in a cohort sampled during active COVID-19.

The chain carries TRBV20-1 and TRBJ2-7, with a weak D call TRBD2 (8 bases). The CDR3 consists of 15 residues. The germline CDR1 and CDR2 sequences are DFQATT and SNEGSKA (reference sequence). V was shortened by 3 bases and J by 0 bases, with 15 bases between the two germline ends. CDR3 sequence: CSASVAGQFSYEQYF. In nucleotides, the CDR3 is TGCAGTGCTAGTGTAGCGGGACAGTTCTCCTACGAGCAGTACTTC.

This clone was seen just once. DNA for the CDR3: TGTGCCAGCAGCTTAGTACAGGGGGCTTTCTTT. This translates into CASSLVQGAFF. The chain links TRBV7-9 to TRBJ1-1; 7 nucleotides match TRBD1. Germline assignment: CDR1 SEHNR and CDR2 FQNEAQ (reference sequence). The trim removed 1 base at V and 11 bases at J, leaving 1 base unmatched. The CDR3 has 11 residues.